This T cell receptor beta chain was recovered during a study of T cells in localized non-small cell lung cancer. Repertoires were generated with immunoSEQ multiplex PCR, while TCRdb's copy carries only in-frame clones and drops some. This table holds 45,000 to 55,000 clones, roughly 90% found once. To note about this clone: Its antigen is unidentified.

The germline CDR1 and CDR2 sequences are SGHRS and YFSETQ. V was shortened by 5 bases and J by 0 bases, with 10 bases between the two germline ends. The CDR3 length is 14 residues. Regarding the study as a whole: Those with higher blood T cell density had longer overall survival. The study detected a median around 50 of the top 100 tumor clones in adjacent lung. Sequencing was limited to one tumor region, leaving the possibility of heterogeneity open. Uninvolved adjacent lung showed higher T cell clonality than tumor.

Material: peripheral blood, obtained before any cancer treatment. The sequence was collected from a male donor aged 60 or over with stage III squamous cell lung carcinoma. The gene calls are TRBV5-1 and TRBJ2-3; D is possibly TRBD2 (6 bases). In DNA form, the CDR3 reads TGCGCCAGCAGAACCGGGACTAGCACAGATACGCAGTATTTT. Its protein is CASRTGTSTDTQYF.